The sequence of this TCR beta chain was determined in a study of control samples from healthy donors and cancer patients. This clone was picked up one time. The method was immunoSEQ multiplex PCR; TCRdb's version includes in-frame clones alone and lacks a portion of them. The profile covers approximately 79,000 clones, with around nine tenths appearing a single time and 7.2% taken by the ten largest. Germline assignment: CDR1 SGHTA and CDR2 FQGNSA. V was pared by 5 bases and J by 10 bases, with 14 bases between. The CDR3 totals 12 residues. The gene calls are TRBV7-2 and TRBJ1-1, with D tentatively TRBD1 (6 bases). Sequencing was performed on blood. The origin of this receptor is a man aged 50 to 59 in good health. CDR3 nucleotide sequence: TGTGCCAGCAGCACAGGGTTTATCGGAGCTTTCTTT. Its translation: CASSTGFIGAFF.